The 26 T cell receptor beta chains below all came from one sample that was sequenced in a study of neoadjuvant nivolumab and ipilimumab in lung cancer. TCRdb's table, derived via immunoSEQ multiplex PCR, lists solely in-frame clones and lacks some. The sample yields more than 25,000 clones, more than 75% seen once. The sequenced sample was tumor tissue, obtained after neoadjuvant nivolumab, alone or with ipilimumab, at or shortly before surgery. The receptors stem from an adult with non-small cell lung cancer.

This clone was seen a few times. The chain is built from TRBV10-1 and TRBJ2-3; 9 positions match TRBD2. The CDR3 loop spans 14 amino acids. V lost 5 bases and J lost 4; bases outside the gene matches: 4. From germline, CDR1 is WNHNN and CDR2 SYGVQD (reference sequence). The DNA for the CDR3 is TGCGCCAGCAGTATAGCGGGAGACCCAGATACGCAGTATTTT. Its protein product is CASSIAGDPDTQYF.

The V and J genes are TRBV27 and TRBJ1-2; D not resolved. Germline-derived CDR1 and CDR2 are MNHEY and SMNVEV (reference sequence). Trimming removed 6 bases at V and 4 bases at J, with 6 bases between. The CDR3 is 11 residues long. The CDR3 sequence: CASRRGYGYTF. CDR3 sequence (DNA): TGTGCCAGCAGACGCGGCTATGGCTACACCTTC.

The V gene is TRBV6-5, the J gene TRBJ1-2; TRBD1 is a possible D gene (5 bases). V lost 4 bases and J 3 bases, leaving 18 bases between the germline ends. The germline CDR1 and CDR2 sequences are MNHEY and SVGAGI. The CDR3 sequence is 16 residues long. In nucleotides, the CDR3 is TGTGCCAGCAGTTCCCGACCTCATCGAGGGGACTATGGCTACACCTTC. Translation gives CASSSRPHRGDYGYTF.

CDR3 nucleotide sequence: TGTGCCAGCAGCTTGGTCCAGGGAATCACAGATACGCAGTATTTT. Its translation is CASSLVQGITDTQYF. J is TRBJ2-3 and V is TRBV5-4; a weak D match, TRBD1 (5 bases). Germline-derived CDR1 and CDR2 are SGHNT and YYREEE (reference sequence). There are 15 residues in the CDR3. V lost 0 bases, J lost 2 bases, and 10 bases lay in between. Full variable domain (missing parts from reference TRBV5-4 and TRBJ2-3): ETGVTQSPTHLIKTRGQQVTLRCSSQSGHNTVSWYQQALGQGPQFIFQYYREEENGRGNFPPRFSGLQFPNYSSELNVNALELDDSALYLCASSLVQGITDTQYFGPGTRLTVL.

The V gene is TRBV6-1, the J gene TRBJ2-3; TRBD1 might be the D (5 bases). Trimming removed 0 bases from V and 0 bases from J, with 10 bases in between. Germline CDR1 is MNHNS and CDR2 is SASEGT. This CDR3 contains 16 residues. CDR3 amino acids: CASSEALGASTDTQYF. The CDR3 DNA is TGTGCCAGCAGTGAAGCCCTAGGGGCTAGCACAGATACGCAGTATTTT.

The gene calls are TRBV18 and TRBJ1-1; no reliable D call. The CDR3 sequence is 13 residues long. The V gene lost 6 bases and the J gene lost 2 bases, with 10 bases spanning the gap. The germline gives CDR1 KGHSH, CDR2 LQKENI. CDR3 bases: TGTGCCAGCTCCGCGGATCCAAACACTGAAGCTTTCTTT. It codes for CASSADPNTEAFF.

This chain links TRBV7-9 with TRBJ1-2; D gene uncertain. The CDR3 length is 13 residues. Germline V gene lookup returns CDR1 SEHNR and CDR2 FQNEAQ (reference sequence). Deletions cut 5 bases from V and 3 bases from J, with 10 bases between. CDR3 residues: CASSLDGDYGYTF. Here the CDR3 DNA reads TGTGCCAGCAGCCTGGACGGTGACTATGGCTACACCTTC. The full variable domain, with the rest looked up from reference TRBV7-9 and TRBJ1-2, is DTGVSQNPRHKITKRGQNVTFRCDPISEHNRLYWYRQTLGQGPEFLTYFQNEAQLEKSRLLSDRFSAERPKGSFSTLEIQRTEQGDSAMYLCASSLDGDYGYTFGSGTRLTVV.

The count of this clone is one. The CDR3 DNA reads TGTGCCAGCTCAAAGGGACAGGGTAATGAAAAACTGTTTTTT. Protein product: CASSKGQGNEKLFF. The chain couples TRBV18 to TRBJ1-4, with 9 bases that match TRBD1. Germline V gene lookup returns CDR1 KGHSH and CDR2 LQKENI. The trim removed 5 bases at V and 4 bases at J, leaving 2 bases unmatched. The CDR3 runs to 14 residues.

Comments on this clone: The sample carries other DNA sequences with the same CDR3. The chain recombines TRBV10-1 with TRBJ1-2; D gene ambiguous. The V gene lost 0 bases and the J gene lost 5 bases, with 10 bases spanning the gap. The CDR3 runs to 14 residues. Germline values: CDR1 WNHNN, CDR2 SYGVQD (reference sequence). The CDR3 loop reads CASSESPGLYGYTF. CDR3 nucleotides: TGCGCCAGCAGTGAGTCCCCCGGGCTTTATGGCTACACCTTC.

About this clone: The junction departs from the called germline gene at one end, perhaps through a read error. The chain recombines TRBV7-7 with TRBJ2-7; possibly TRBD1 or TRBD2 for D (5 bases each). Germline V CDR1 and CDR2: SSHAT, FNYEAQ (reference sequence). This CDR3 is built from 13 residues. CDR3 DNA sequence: TGTGCTAGCAGCCCCGGGACGGCGGGCGAGCAGTACTTC. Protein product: CASSPGTAGEQYF.

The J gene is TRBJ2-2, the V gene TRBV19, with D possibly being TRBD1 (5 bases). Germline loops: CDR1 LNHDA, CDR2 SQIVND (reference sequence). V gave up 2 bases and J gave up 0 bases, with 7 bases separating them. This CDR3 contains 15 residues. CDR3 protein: CASSIRTTNTGELFF. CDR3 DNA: TGTGCCAGTAGTATAAGGACAACGAACACCGGGGAGCTGTTTTTT.

CDR3 residues: CASRSGRNTGELFF. The CDR3 coding sequence is TGTGCCAGCAGAAGCGGGAGAAACACCGGGGAGCTGTTTTTT. The V call is TRBV7-9, the J call TRBJ2-2; 8 bases agree with TRBD2. The CDR3 extends over 14 amino acids. V lost 6 bases and J lost 2; bases outside the gene matches: 2. CDR1 is SEHNR, CDR2 FQNEAQ, per germline (reference sequence).

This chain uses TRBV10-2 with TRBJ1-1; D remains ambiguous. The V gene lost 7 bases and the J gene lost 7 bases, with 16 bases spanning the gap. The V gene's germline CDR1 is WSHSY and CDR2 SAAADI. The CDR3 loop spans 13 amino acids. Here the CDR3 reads CASKGIKGFEAFF. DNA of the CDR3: TGCGCCAGCAAAGGGATCAAAGGCTTTGAAGCTTTCTTT.

CDR3 residues: CASSFAGQANTEAFF. DNA of the CDR3: TGCGCCAGCAGCTTTGCCGGACAGGCGAACACTGAAGCTTTCTTT. This rearrangement joins TRBV5-1 to TRBJ1-1; 7 bases align to TRBD1. The V gene end was trimmed by 2 bases and the J gene end by 1 base; junction bases not matched to a gene: 5. Germline-derived CDR1 and CDR2 are SGHRS and YFSETQ. CDR3 length: 15 amino acids. Looking up the rest from reference TRBV5-1 and TRBJ1-1 gives the full variable domain: KAGVTQTPRYLIKTRGQQVTLSCSPISGHRSVSWYQQTPGQGLQFLFEYFSETQRNKGNFPGRFSGRQFSNSRSEMNVSTLELGDSALYLCASSFAGQANTEAFFGQGTRLTVV.

The CDR3 nucleotides are TGTGCCAGCTCACCGGGAGCGGGAGCAAACACAGATACGCAGTATTTT. This gives the protein CASSPGAGANTDTQYF. The chain has TRBV18 and TRBJ2-3, with 8 bases that match TRBD2. The J segment lost 2 bases and the V segment lost 3 bases, leaving 7 bases of the junction unmatched. Germline CDR1 reads KGHSH; CDR2 reads LQKENI. The CDR3 runs 16 residues.

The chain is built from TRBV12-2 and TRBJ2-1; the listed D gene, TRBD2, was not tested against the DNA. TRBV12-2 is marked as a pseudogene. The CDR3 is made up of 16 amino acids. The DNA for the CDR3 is TGTGCAAGTCGCTTAGAGTGCGGGGGTCTGGGGAATGAGCAGTTCTTC. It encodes CASRLECGGLGNEQFF.

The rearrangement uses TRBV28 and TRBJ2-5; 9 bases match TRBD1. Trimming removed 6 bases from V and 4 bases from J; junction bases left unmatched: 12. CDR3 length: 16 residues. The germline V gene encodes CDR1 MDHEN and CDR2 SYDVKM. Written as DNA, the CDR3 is TGTGCCAGCAGCGATACAGGGGGCAGTTTTTTAGAGACCCAGTACTTC. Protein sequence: CASSDTGGSFLETQYF.

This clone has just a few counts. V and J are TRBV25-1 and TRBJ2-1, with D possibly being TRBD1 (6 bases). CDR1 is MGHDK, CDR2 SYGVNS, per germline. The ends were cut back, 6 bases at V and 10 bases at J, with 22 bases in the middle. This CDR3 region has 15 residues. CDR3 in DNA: TGTGCCAGCAGGACGACAGGAAAACATTTCAAGGAGCAGTTCTTC. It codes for CASRTTGKHFKEQFF.

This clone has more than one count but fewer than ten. The chain's CDR3 is CASSLGLNYGYTF. For the CDR3, the DNA is TGTGCCAGCAGCCTAGGTCTAAACTATGGCTACACCTTC. V is TRBV6-5 and J is TRBJ1-2; the D is unclear. The CDR3 spans 13 residues. The V gene's germline CDR1 is MNHEY and CDR2 SVGAGI. Trimming stripped 6 bases from V and 2 bases from J, with 10 bases between.

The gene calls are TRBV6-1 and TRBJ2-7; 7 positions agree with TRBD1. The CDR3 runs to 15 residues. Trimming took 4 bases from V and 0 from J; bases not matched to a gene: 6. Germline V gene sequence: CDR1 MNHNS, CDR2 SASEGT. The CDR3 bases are TGTGCCAGCAGTGGCGCTCCAGGGGGCTCCTACGAGCAGTACTTC. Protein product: CASSGAPGGSYEQYF.

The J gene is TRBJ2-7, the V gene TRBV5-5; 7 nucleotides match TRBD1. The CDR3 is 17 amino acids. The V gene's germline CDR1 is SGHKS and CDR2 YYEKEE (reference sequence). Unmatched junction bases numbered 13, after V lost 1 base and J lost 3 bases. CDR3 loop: CASSLFPTNAGGYEQYF. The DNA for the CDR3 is TGTGCCAGCAGCTTGTTTCCAACGAATGCAGGGGGCTACGAGCAGTACTTC.

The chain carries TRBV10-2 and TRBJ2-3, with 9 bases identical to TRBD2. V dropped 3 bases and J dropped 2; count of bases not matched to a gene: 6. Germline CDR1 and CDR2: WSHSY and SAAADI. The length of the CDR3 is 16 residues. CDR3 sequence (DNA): TGCGCCAGCAGTGACCCGGGACTAGCAAACACAGATACGCAGTATTTT. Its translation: CASSDPGLANTDTQYF.

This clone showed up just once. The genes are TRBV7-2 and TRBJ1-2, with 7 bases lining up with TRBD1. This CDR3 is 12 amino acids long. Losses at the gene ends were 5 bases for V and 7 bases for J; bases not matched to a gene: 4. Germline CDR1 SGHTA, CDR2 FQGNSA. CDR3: CASSIQGFGYTF. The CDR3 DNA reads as TGTGCCAGCAGCATACAGGGGTTTGGCTACACCTTC. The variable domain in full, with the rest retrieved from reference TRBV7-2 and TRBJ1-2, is GAGVSQSPSNKVTEKGKDVELRCDPISGHTALYWYRQSLGQGLEFLIYFQGNSAPDKSGLPSDRFSAERTGGSVSTLTIQRTQQEDSAVYLCASSIQGFGYTFGSGTRLTVV.

As DNA, the CDR3 is TGTGCCAGCAGCACCCGACTAGCGGGATTCACAGATACGCAGTATTTT. Its protein is CASSTRLAGFTDTQYF. The gene calls are TRBV7-9 and TRBJ2-3; 11 bases line up with TRBD2. This CDR3 has 16 residues. Germline CDR1 is SEHNR and CDR2 is FQNEAQ (reference sequence). V gave up 5 bases and J gave up 2 bases; unmatched junction bases: 6.

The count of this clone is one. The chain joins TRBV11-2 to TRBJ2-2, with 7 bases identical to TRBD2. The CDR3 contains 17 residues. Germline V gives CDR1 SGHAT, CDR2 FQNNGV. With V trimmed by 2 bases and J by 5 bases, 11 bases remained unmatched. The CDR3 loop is CASSLSPRGVATGELFF. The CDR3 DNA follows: TGTGCCAGCAGCTTAAGTCCCCGGGGGGTGGCGACCGGGGAGCTGTTTTTT.

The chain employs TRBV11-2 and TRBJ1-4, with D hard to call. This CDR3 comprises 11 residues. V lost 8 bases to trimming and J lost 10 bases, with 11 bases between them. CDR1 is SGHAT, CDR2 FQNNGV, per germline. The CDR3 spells CASYGGGKLFF. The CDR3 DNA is TGTGCCAGCTACGGCGGTGGAAAACTGTTTTTT. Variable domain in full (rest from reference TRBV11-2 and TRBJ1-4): EAGVAQSPRYKIIEKRQSVAFWCNPISGHATLYWYQQILGQGPKLLIQFQNNGVVDDSQLPKDRFSAERLKGVDSTLKIQPAKLEDSAVYLCASYGGGKLFFGSGTQLSVL.